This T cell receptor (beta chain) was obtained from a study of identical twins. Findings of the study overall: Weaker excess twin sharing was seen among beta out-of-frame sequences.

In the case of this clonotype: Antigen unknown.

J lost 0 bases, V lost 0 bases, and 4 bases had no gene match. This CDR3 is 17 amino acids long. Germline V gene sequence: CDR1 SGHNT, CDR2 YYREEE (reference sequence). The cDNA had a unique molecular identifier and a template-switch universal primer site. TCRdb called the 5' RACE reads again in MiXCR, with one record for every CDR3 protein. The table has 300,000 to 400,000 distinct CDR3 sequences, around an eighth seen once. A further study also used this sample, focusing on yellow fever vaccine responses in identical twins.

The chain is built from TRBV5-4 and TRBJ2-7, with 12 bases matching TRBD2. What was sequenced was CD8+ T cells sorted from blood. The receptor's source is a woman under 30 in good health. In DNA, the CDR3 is TGTGCCAGCAGCTTGGTGGCTAGCGGGAGGGCCTCCTACGAGCAGTACTTC. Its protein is CASSLVASGRASYEQYF. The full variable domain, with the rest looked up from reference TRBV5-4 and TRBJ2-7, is ETGVTQSPTHLIKTRGQQVTLRCSSQSGHNTVSWYQQALGQGPQFIFQYYREEENGRGNFPPRFSGLQFPNYSSELNVNALELDDSALYLCASSLVASGRASYEQYFGPGTRLTVT.